The rows below give T cell receptor beta chains drawn from one sample of a study of shared clonotypes between healthy human individuals. Only in-frame clones appear in the TCRdb table, and some are missing; sequencing was by immunoSEQ multiplex PCR. Among about 2.3 million clones, roughly 92% were seen once, and the ten largest hold more than 0.35%. The sequenced sample consisted of naive CD4+ T cells from PBMCs. The receptors here all came from a man between 18 and 29 years old in good health. Some clones in this sample may be carry-over from other donors' samples. Each CDR3 is given with its conserved first and last residue. Fields, in order: J gene, CDR3 length, V gene, clone size, D gene, CDR3 protein, CDR3 DNA. The D gene is left open where the match is weak. Some rows have no size entry. The others give once, few or many, or a class for an expanded clone.

>TRBJ2-3|17|TRBV15|NA|NA
CATSHPQQRTSTDTQYF
TGTGCCACCAGCCATCCTCAACAGCGTACTAGCACAGATACGCAGTATTTT
>TRBJ1-1|12|TRBV10-3|NA|NA
CAISRANTEAFF
TGTGCCATCAGCCGGGCGAACACTGAAGCTTTCTTT
>TRBJ1-2|14|TRBV11-2|NA|TRBD1
CASSRQGNDYGYTF
TGTGCCAGCAGCCGACAGGGGAACGACTATGGCTACACCTTC
>TRBJ2-3|15|TRBV5-4|NA|TRBD2
CASSLGLADQDTQYF
TGTGCCAGCAGCTTGGGACTAGCGGACCAGGATACGCAGTATTTT
>TRBJ1-4|15|TRBV5-4|NA|TRBD1
CASSLAGGTNEKLFF
TGTGCCAGCAGCCTAGCAGGGGGCACTAATGAAAAACTGTTTTTT
>TRBJ2-1|10|TRBV20-1|once|NA
CSPGVDEQFF
TGCAGTCCCGGGGTAGATGAGCAGTTCTTC
>TRBJ2-6|14|TRBV30|NA|NA
CAWSTGLGANVLTF
TGTGCCTGGAGTACCGGGCTCGGGGCCAACGTCCTGACTTTC
>TRBJ1-4|15|TRBV6-5|once|NA
CASSPPPGGGEKLFF
TGTGCCAGCAGCCCACCCCCGGGCGGGGGGGAAAAACTGTTTTTT
>TRBJ1-2|14|TRBV6-5|NA|TRBD1
CASSYATGGRGYTF
TGTGCCAGCAGTTACGCTACAGGGGGTCGTGGCTACACCTTC
>TRBJ2-7|14|TRBV5-1|NA|TRBD2
CASAGLAGSYEQYF
TGCGCCAGCGCGGGACTAGCGGGCTCCTACGAGCAGTACTTC
>TRBJ1-6|13|TRBV11-3|NA|NA
CASSLIPGSPLHF
TGTGCCAGCAGCCTCATTCCAGGTTCACCCCTCCACTTT
>TRBJ2-2|17|TRBV29-1|once|TRBD2
CSVRGTSGIPNTGELFF
TGCAGCGTGAGAGGGACTAGCGGGATCCCGAACACCGGGGAGCTGTTTTTT
>TRBJ2-2|13|TRBV7-2|NA|NA
CASSLGPEGELFF
TGTGCCAGCAGCTTAGGACCGGAGGGGGAGCTGTTTTTT
>TRBJ1-5|15|TRBV4-3|NA|NA
CASSQEQGSNQPQHF
TGCGCCAGCAGCCAAGAGCAGGGGAGCAATCAGCCCCAGCATTTT
>TRBJ2-7|11|TRBV6-5|NA|NA
CASKTRTKQYF
TGTGCCAGTAAAACGAGGACGAAGCAGTACTTC
>TRBJ2-2|15|TRBV30|NA|NA
CAWLDLDTNTGELFF
TGTGCCTGGTTAGACCTGGACACGAACACCGGGGAGCTGTTTTTT
>TRBJ1-2|17|TRBV10-3|NA|TRBD1
CAISESPGTGLFYGYTF
TGTGCCATCAGTGAGTCCCCCGGGACAGGGCTCTTCTACGGCTACACCTTC
>TRBJ2-7|14|TRBV7-2|NA|TRBD2
CASSTASGPYEQYF
TGTGCCAGCAGCACAGCTAGCGGGCCCTACGAGCAGTACTTC
>TRBJ2-5|14|TRBV7-9|once|TRBD1
CASSWDRGPETQYF
TGTGCCAGCAGCTGGGACAGGGGCCCAGAGACCCAGTACTTC
>TRBJ2-7|14|TRBV9|NA|NA
CASSVGSGSYEQYF
TGTGCCAGCAGCGTAGGGAGCGGCTCCTACGAGCAGTACTTC
>TRBJ1-5|14|TRBV18|NA|NA
CASSPATGGQPQHF
TGTGCCAGCTCACCGGCGACTGGGGGTCAGCCCCAGCATTTT
>TRBJ1-1|11|TRBV28|NA|NA
CASSFYSEAFF
TGTGCCAGCAGTTTTTACAGCGAAGCTTTCTTT
>TRBJ2-3|14|TRBV7-2|NA|TRBD1
CASRTGSSTDTQYF
TGTGCCAGCAGGACAGGGTCTAGCACAGATACGCAGTATTTT
>TRBJ2-7|17|TRBV4-3|NA|TRBD1
CASSQAVSGTGAYEQYF
TGCGCCAGCAGCCAAGCTGTAAGCGGGACAGGGGCCTACGAGCAGTACTTC
>TRBJ2-5|14|TRBV29-1|NA|NA
CSVVNRLIQETQYF
TGCAGCGTTGTTAACAGGCTGATCCAAGAGACCCAGTACTTC
>TRBJ1-1|17|TRBV7-6|NA|TRBD1
CASSSDRGRSLNTEAFF
TGTGCCAGCAGCTCGGACAGGGGGCGAAGCCTGAACACTGAAGCTTTCTTT
>TRBJ1-1|13|TRBV29-1|NA|NA
CSVVPFPNTEAFF
TGCAGCGTTGTACCCTTCCCGAACACTGAAGCTTTCTTT
>TRBJ1-1|12|TRBV6-1|NA|NA
CASIRGKAEAFF
TGTGCCAGCATTCGGGGTAAAGCTGAAGCTTTCTTT